A single sample is the source of the 31 T cell receptor beta chains below, sequenced in a study of blood T cell repertoires in COVID-19. Some clones are missing from TCRdb's copy, which holds only in-frame ones; the method was immunoSEQ multiplex PCR. The sample lists 80,000 to 100,000 clones, 80% occurring once. The sample was peripheral blood. These receptors all come from a woman aged 70-85 years with acute or convalescent COVID-19.

This chain connects TRBV28 to TRBJ2-1, with a weak D call TRBD2 (5 bases). Germline-derived CDR1 and CDR2 are MDHEN and SYDVKM. Between the trimmed V and J ends, which lost 4 bases and 5 bases, there was a span of 24 bases. There are 18 residues in the CDR3. CDR3 amino acids: CASSSLFGKRGKDNEQFF. CDR3 DNA: TGTGCCAGCAGTTCCCTATTCGGTAAGAGAGGGAAAGACAATGAGCAGTTCTTC.

In its sample, this clone was seen once. Other DNA sequences in this specimen translate into the identical CDR3. The CDR3 here is CASSLLGDEQFF. The CDR3 nucleotides read TGTGCCAGCAGTTTACTAGGAGATGAGCAGTTCTTC. This chain links TRBV27 with TRBJ2-1, with D unclear. From germline, CDR1 is MNHEY and CDR2 SMNVEV (reference sequence). The CDR3 totals 12 residues. The V end was cut by 2 bases, the J end by 8 bases, with 7 bases between.

The chain joins TRBV7-2 to TRBJ1-2, with a tentative D call TRBD1 (5 bases). This CDR3 region has 13 residues. Per germline, CDR1 SGHTA and CDR2 FQGNSA. V was cut by 4 bases and J by 8 bases, with 14 bases left in between. CDR3 in amino acids: CASSSSGLWGYTF. CDR3 DNA: TGTGCCAGCAGCTCCTCAGGGTTGTGGGGCTACACCTTC.

The chain carries TRBV30 and TRBJ1-2, with D maybe TRBD1 (6 bases). The CDR3 covers 11 residues. CDR1 is GTSNPN and CDR2 is SVGIG in the germline V gene (reference sequence). Trimming took 2 bases from V and 11 from J, leaving 12 bases between them. CDR3 sequence (DNA): TGTGCCTGGAGTCCAGACAGGAGGTACACCTTC. As protein: CAWSPDRRYTF. The complete variable domain, with remaining parts taken from reference TRBV30 and TRBJ1-2, reads SQTIHQWPATLVQPVGSPLSLECTVEGTSNPNLYWYRQAAGRGLQLLFYSVGIGQISSEVPQNLSASRPQDRQFILSSKKLLLSDSGFYLCAWSPDRRYTFGSGTRLTVV.

The V gene is TRBV7-9, the J gene TRBJ1-1; no clear D gene. V was trimmed by 3 bases and J by 4 bases, leaving 3 bases between them. This CDR3 contains 11 residues. CDR1 and CDR2 (germline): SEHNR, FQNEAQ (reference sequence). This chain's CDR3 is CASSFGTEAFF. In DNA, the CDR3 is TGTGCCAGCAGCTTCGGCACTGAAGCTTTCTTT.

The rearrangement links TRBV28 to TRBJ2-1; TRBD2 agrees at 11 bases. Germline-derived CDR1 and CDR2 are MDHEN and SYDVKM. This CDR3 is 17 amino acids long. V was pared by 5 bases and J by 7 bases, with 13 bases of the junction left unmatched. CDR3 loop: CASSAPCLAGGCNEQFF. CDR3 nucleotides: TGTGCCAGCAGTGCGCCGTGCCTAGCGGGAGGTTGTAATGAGCAGTTCTTC.

This CDR3 reads CASSNDRFGTDTQYF. CDR3 nucleotides: TGTGCCAGCAGCAACGACAGATTTGGCACAGATACGCAGTATTTT. The chain has TRBV7-3 and TRBJ2-3; TRBD1 might be the D (5 bases). CDR1 SGHTA and CDR2 FQGTGA come from the germline V gene. The CDR3 is 15 amino acids. Trimming left V 5 bases short and J 1 base short, with 13 bases between.

This clone has more than one count but fewer than ten. The chain employs TRBV2 and TRBJ2-1; 11 positions match TRBD1. From germline, CDR1 is SNHLY and CDR2 FYNNEI. The V gene end was trimmed by 6 bases and the J gene end by 16 bases; junction bases not matched to a gene: 8. This CDR3 contains 12 residues. CDR3 in DNA: TGTGCCAGCAGCGGGACCGGGACAGGGGGTTTCTTC. Translated, it gives CASSGTGTGGFF.

The chain uses TRBV27 and TRBJ1-1; 9 positions match TRBD1. The CDR3 runs to 15 residues. J was trimmed by 1 base and V by 4 bases; bases with no gene match: 4. The germline CDR1 and CDR2 sequences are MNHEY and SMNVEV (reference sequence). The CDR3 spells CASSYDRGANTEAFF. In DNA form, the CDR3 reads TGTGCCAGCAGTTATGACAGGGGGGCGAACACTGAAGCTTTCTTT.

The rearrangement links TRBV19 to TRBJ2-1, with 10 bases matching TRBD2. CDR1 LNHDA and CDR2 SQIVND come from the germline V gene (reference sequence). The CDR3 consists of 13 residues. Trimming cost V 6 bases and J 8 bases; bases outside gene matches: 4. CDR3 DNA sequence: TGTGCCAGTAGGGCTAGCGGGAGCTATGAGCAGTTCTTC. It encodes CASRASGSYEQFF. Supplemented by reference TRBV19 and TRBJ2-1, the full variable domain reads DGGITQSPKYLFRKEGQNVTLSCEQNLNHDAMYWYRQDPGQGLRLIYYSQIVNDFQKGDIAEGYSVSREKKESFPLTVTSAQKNPTAFYLCASRASGSYEQFFGPGTRLTVL.

The V and J genes are TRBV24-1 and TRBJ2-1, with D tentatively TRBD2 (5 bases). V lost 9 bases to trimming and J lost 4 bases, with 15 bases between them. Germline assignment: CDR1 KGHDR and CDR2 SFDVKD. CDR3 length equals 14 residues. CDR3 coding DNA: TGTGCCACCGCCCAGGACTCGTTTTACAATGAGCAGTTCTTC. Encoded protein: CATAQDSFYNEQFF.

The chain joins TRBV5-1 to TRBJ2-2; 9 positions match TRBD2. The length of the CDR3 is 16 residues. CDR1 and CDR2 from the germline V gene are SGHRS and YFSETQ. V was clipped by 0 bases and J by 3 bases; unmatched bases: 3. In DNA form, the CDR3 reads TGCGCCAGCAGCTTGGGAGCGGGGGGTCACACCGGGGAGCTGTTTTTT. Amino acids: CASSLGAGGHTGELFF.

The V gene is TRBV30, the J gene TRBJ2-7; D perhaps matches TRBD2 (6 bases). The assigned J gene may be wrong: the sequence end matches TRBJ2-1 better. Germline CDR1 GTSNPN, CDR2 SVGIG (reference sequence). The CDR3 runs 14 residues. CDR3 sequence: CAWGKGLDTSEQFF. The CDR3 DNA is TGTGCCTGGGGGAAGGGGCTAGACACTAGCGAGCAGTTCTTC.

A single count supports this clone. V is TRBV12-2 and J is TRBJ2-3; the table's D call, TRBD2, was not checked against the DNA. TRBV12-2 is listed as a pseudogene. This CDR3 region has 17 residues. CDR3 protein: CASRSRFGGGDTDTQYF. For the CDR3, the DNA is TGTGCAAGTCGCTCCCGCTTCGGCGGGGGGGATACAGATACGCAGTATTTT.

This rearrangement joins TRBV7-8 to TRBJ1-4; TRBD1 agrees at 9 bases. Germline loops: CDR1 SGHVS, CDR2 FQNEAQ. The CDR3 is 15 residues long. J gave up 7 bases and V 1 base, and 4 bases lay outside the gene matches. The CDR3 nucleotides are TGTGCCAGCAGCTTAGACAGGGGGCGTACTGAAAAACTGTTTTTT. Its protein is CASSLDRGRTEKLFF.

V usage is TRBV5-1 and J usage is TRBJ2-7, with 7 bases lining up with TRBD1. Germline V CDR1 and CDR2: SGHRS, YFSETQ. The J segment lost 5 bases and the V segment lost 1 base, leaving 9 bases of the junction unmatched. The CDR3 runs 15 residues. CDR3 sequence (DNA): TGCGCCAGCAGCTTGAGGGGCAGGGGGTTCGACGAGCAGTACTTC. It specifies CASSLRGRGFDEQYF.

This clone appeared a few times. This chain joins TRBV7-2 and TRBJ1-1; D gene unclear. This CDR3 region has 17 residues. Between the trimmed V and J ends, which lost 0 bases and 4 bases, there was a span of 18 bases. Germline V gene sequence: CDR1 SGHTA, CDR2 FQGNSA. Here the CDR3 reads CASSLAKGIGEGTEAFF. CDR3 sequence (DNA): TGTGCCAGCAGCTTAGCGAAAGGGATCGGGGAGGGCACTGAAGCTTTCTTT.

Points on this clone: Other DNA sequences in the same sample also yield this CDR3. The chain is built from TRBV27 and TRBJ2-3; TRBD2 matches at 9 bases. Losses at the gene ends were 8 bases for V and 6 bases for J; bases not matched to a gene: 6. The CDR3 runs 13 residues. Per germline, CDR1 MNHEY and CDR2 SMNVEV (reference sequence). CDR3 sequence reads: CASSAGGGDTQYF. The CDR3 bases are TGTGCCAGCTCAGCGGGGGGAGGGGATACGCAGTATTTT.

The rearrangement uses TRBV7-9 and TRBJ2-5; D may be TRBD1 (5 bases). V was cut by 8 bases and J by 6 bases, with 28 bases left in between. CDR3 size: 17 residues. In germline, CDR1 is SEHNR, CDR2 FQNEAQ (reference sequence). The CDR3 DNA sequence: TGTGCCAGCGGTGGCCCGCCTGCTTCAGGGTTCCTGCAGACCCAGTACTTC. It encodes CASGGPPASGFLQTQYF.

The chain couples TRBV7-2 to TRBJ2-1; 7 bases match TRBD2. J gave up 0 bases and V 6 bases, and 5 bases lay outside the gene matches. The CDR3 covers 15 residues. Germline CDR1 SGHTA, CDR2 FQGNSA. CDR3 sequence: CASRPGGSSYNEQFF. DNA of the CDR3: TGTGCCAGCAGGCCGGGGGGTAGCTCCTACAATGAGCAGTTCTTC.

This clone was counted only a few times. The chain links TRBV19 to TRBJ1-4; 7 nucleotides agree with TRBD1. The CDR3 is 18 residues long. The V segment lost 5 bases and the J segment 0 bases; nucleotides outside the gene matches: 12. Germline CDR1 LNHDA, CDR2 SQIVND (reference sequence). The CDR3 bases are TGTGCCAGTAGTCCGGACAGGCGGGTCCTTGCAACTAATGAAAAACTGTTTTTT. Translating it yields CASSPDRRVLATNEKLFF.

The rearrangement uses TRBV30 and TRBJ1-1; D unclear. There are 15 residues in the CDR3. Germline V lookup: CDR1 GTSNPN, CDR2 SVGIG (reference sequence). The V and J ends lost 2 bases and 3 bases respectively, with 16 bases between them. CDR3 protein: CAWSSSGLGYTEAFF. In nucleotides, the CDR3 is TGTGCCTGGAGTTCCAGCGGCTTAGGTTACACTGAAGCTTTCTTT.

The chain employs TRBV5-1 and TRBJ1-1; D is undetermined. CDR3 length: 14 amino acids. V dropped 0 bases and J dropped 1 base, with 7 bases sitting between them. CDR1 is SGHRS and CDR2 is YFSETQ in the germline V gene. CDR3 DNA: TGCGCCAGCAGCTTGGCCACAGCGAACACTGAAGCTTTCTTT. This gives the protein CASSLATANTEAFF.

V gene TRBV5-4 combines with J gene TRBJ2-7; 7 positions match TRBD1. This CDR3 is 13 amino acids long. The junction had 6 bases not matched to a gene; V was cut back by 3 bases and J by 6 bases. Germline CDR1 is SGHNT and CDR2 is YYREEE (reference sequence). The CDR3 DNA reads TGTGCCAGCAGCTACGGACAGGTTGGCGAGCAGTACTTC. Translated, it gives CASSYGQVGEQYF.

This clone was counted once. The chain carries TRBV28 and TRBJ1-5, with D possibly TRBD1 on 6 matching bases. This CDR3 region has 15 residues. With 5 bases removed from V and 2 bases from J, the gap between germline ends came to 13 bases. Germline V lookup: CDR1 MDHEN, CDR2 SYDVKM. CDR3 bases: TGTGCCAGCAGTCCAATAAACAGGGGCAATCAGCCCCAGCATTTT. Translation: CASSPINRGNQPQHF.

This clone appeared once. The chain employs TRBV18 and TRBJ2-5, with D unresolved. The germline V and J ends were trimmed by 2 bases and 2 bases, with 12 bases remaining between them. The CDR3 covers 15 residues. Germline-derived CDR1 and CDR2 are KGHSH and LQKENI. The CDR3 region is CASSPVSSGQETQYF. In DNA form, the CDR3 reads TGTGCCAGCTCACCAGTATCGTCAGGTCAAGAGACCCAGTACTTC.

The rearrangement links TRBV19 to TRBJ1-2; TRBD1 matches at 10 bases. V shed 6 bases, J shed 4 bases, and the junction held 5 bases outside the gene matches. The CDR3 is made up of 14 amino acids. Germline CDR1 and CDR2: LNHDA and SQIVND (reference sequence). The CDR3 bases are TGTGCCAGTAGGCTGACAGGGGGCACCTATGGCTACACCTTC. This codes for CASRLTGGTYGYTF.

This clone showed up just a few times. The gene calls are TRBV27 and TRBJ2-3; D remains ambiguous. Germline lookup yields CDR1 MNHEY and CDR2 SMNVEV (reference sequence). With 6 bases removed from V and 1 base from J, the gap between germline ends came to 11 bases. The CDR3 contains 14 residues. The CDR3 nucleotides are TGTGCCAGCAGGAGACTGTACGGCACAGATACGCAGTATTTT. This sequence encodes CASRRLYGTDTQYF.

This sequence joins TRBV30 and TRBJ2-7, with D perhaps matching TRBD1 (5 bases). Trimming took off 0 bases at V and 3 bases at J, with 12 bases between the two ends. Germline CDR1 reads GTSNPN; CDR2 reads SVGIG (reference sequence). The CDR3 is 14 amino acids. The CDR3, as DNA: TGTGCCTGGAGTGTATGGGCAGGGAACTACGAGCAGTACTTC. Its protein product is CAWSVWAGNYEQYF.

This rearrangement joins TRBV11-3 to TRBJ2-1; 7 bases agree with TRBD1. The germline V gene encodes CDR1 SGHNT and CDR2 YENEEA. The CDR3 spans 15 residues. The V and J ends lost 4 bases and 2 bases, in that order; junction bases with no gene match: 5. CDR3 region: CASSSDRDPYNEQFF. CDR3 nucleotides: TGTGCCAGCAGCTCCGACAGGGATCCCTACAATGAGCAGTTCTTC.

The V and J genes are TRBV5-1 and TRBJ2-7; tentatively, D is TRBD1 (6 bases). Germline CDR1 reads SGHRS; CDR2 reads YFSETQ. The CDR3 runs to 15 residues. Trimming pared 1 base from V and 5 bases from J, leaving 16 bases between. CDR3 residues: CASSLRTGQNHEQYF. CDR3 coding DNA: TGCGCCAGCAGCTTGCGTACGGGACAAAATCACGAGCAGTACTTC.